The sequence of this TCR beta chain was determined in a study of blood T cells in healthy people across ages. Across the study: Roughly one uniquely barcoded beta molecule per two T cells was captured.

V shed 6 bases and J shed 4 bases, with 13 bases lying between them. Germline values: CDR1 SNHLY, CDR2 FYNNEI. The CDR3 spans 14 residues. Together with a sample-barcoded 5' primer, a J-beta primer mix was included in a second PCR lasting about 7 to 11 cycles. Every cDNA molecule carried a tag from a template-switch adaptor bearing 12 random nucleotides. TCRdb reprocessed the 5' RACE reads with MiXCR, giving one entry per CDR3 protein. This table holds about 900,000 distinct CDR3 sequences, less than 80% found once. This clonotype has only a few counts. The chain combines TRBV2 with TRBJ1-5; tentatively, D is TRBD1 (6 bases). The sample taken for sequencing was blood. The receptor was isolated from a man aged 25-45 years in good health. This CDR3 is CASRYDRLNQPQHF. The CDR3 coding sequence is TGTGCCAGCAGATATGACAGGCTGAATCAGCCCCAGCATTTT.